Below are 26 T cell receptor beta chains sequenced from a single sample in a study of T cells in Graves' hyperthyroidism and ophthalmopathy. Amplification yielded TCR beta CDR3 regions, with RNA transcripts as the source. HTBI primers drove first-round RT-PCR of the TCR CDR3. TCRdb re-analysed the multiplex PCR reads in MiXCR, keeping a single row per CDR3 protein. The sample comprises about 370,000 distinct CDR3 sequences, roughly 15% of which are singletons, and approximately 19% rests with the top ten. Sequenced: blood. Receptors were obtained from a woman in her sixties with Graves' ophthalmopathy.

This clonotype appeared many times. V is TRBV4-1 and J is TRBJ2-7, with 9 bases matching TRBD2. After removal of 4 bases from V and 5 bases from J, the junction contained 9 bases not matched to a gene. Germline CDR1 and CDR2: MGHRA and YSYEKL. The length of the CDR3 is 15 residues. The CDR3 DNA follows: TGCGCCAGCAGCCCGAGCGGGGGGAGGGGTGACGAGCAGTACTTC. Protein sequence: CASSPSGGRGDEQYF.

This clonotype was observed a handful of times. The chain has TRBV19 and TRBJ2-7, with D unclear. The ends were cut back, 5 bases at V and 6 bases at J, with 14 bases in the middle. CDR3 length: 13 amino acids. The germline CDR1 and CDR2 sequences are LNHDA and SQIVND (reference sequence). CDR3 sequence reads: CASSPRAVGEQYF. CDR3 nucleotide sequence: TGTGCCAGTAGTCCCCGGGCAGTCGGCGAGCAGTACTTC.

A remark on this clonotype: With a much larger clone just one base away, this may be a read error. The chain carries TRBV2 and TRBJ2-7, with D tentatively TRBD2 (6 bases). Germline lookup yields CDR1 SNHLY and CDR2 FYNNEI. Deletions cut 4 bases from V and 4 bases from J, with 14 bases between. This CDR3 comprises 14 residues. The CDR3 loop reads CASSGGPGRYEQYF. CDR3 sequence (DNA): TGTGCCAGCAGTGGAGGGCCAGGGAGGTACGAGCAGTACTTC.

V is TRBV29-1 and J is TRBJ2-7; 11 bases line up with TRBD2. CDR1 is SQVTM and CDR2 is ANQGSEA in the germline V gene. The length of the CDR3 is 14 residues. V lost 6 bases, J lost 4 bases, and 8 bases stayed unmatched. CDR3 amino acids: CSVLTSGNIYEQYF. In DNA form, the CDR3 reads TGCAGCGTCCTGACTAGCGGGAACATTTACGAGCAGTACTTC.

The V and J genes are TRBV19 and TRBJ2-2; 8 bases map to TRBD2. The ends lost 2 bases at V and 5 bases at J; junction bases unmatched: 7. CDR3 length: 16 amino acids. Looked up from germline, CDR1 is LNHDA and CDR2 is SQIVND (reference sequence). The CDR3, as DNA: TGTGCCAGTAGTATACTGGCTAGCGGGCCTACCGGGGAGCTGTTTTTT. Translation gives CASSILASGPTGELFF.

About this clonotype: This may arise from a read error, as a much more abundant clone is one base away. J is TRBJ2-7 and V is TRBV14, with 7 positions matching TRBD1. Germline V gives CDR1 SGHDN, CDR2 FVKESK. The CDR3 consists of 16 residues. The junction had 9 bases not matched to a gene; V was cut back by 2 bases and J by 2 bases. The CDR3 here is CASSQTGWDSTYEQYF. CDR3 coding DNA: TGTGCCAGCAGCCAAACGGGGTGGGACAGCACCTACGAGCAGTACTTC.

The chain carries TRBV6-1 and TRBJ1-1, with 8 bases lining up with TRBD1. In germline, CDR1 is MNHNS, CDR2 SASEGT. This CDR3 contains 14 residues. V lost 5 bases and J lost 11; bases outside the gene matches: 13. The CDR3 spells CASSSPDQGARAFF. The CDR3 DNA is TGTGCCAGCAGTTCCCCGGACCAGGGGGCGAGGGCTTTCTTT.

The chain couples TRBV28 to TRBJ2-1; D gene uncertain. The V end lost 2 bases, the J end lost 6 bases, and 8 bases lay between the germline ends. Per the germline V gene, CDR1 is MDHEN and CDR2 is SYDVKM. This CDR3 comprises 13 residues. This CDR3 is CASSLRQSNEQFF. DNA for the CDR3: TGTGCCAGCAGTTTACGCCAGAGCAATGAGCAGTTCTTC.

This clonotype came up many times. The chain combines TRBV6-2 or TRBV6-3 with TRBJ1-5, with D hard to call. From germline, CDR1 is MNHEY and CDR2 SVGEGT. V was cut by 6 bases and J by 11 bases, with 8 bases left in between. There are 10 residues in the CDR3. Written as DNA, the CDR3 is TGTGCCAGCAGCCTCCTGACCCAGCATTTT. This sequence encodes CASSLLTQHF.

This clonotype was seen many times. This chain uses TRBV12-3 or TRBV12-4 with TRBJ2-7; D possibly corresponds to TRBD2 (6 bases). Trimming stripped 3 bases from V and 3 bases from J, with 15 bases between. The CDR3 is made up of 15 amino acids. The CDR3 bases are TGTGCCAGCAGTTTTGGTCAATCCGGGGGCTACGAGCAGTACTTC. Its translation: CASSFGQSGGYEQYF.

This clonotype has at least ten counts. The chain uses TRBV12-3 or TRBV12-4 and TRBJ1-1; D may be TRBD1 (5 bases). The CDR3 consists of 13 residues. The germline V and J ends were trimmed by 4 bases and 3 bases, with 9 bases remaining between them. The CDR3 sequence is CASSWGADTEAFF. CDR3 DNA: TGTGCCAGCAGTTGGGGCGCGGACACTGAAGCTTTCTTT.

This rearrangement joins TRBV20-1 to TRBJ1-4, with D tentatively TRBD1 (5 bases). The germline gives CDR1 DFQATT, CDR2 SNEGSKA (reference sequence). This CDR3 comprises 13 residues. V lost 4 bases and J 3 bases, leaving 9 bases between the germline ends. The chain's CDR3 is CSAKGLANEKLFF. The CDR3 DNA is TGCAGTGCTAAGGGGCTGGCTAATGAAAAACTGTTTTTT.

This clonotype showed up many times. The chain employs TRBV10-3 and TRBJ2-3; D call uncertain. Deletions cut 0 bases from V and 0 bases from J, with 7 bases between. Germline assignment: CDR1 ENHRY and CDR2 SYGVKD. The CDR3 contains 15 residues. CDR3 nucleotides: TGTGCCATCAGTGAGTCAGGAACTAGCACAGATACGCAGTATTTT. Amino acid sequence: CAISESGTSTDTQYF.

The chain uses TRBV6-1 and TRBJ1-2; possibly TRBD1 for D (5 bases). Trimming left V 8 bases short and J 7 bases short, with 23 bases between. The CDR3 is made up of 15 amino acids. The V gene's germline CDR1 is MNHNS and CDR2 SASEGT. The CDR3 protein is CASCRPLQGGCGYTF. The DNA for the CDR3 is TGTGCCAGCTGCCGACCCCTCCAGGGAGGCTGTGGCTACACCTTC.

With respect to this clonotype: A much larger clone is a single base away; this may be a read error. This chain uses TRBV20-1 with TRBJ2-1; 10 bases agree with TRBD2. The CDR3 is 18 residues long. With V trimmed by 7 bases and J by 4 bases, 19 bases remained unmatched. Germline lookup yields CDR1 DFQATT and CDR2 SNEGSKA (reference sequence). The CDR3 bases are TGCAGTGTTAGTATTTCTGTTCGGAGACTAGCGGGTTACAATGAGCAGTTCTTC. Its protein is CSVSISVRRLAGYNEQFF.

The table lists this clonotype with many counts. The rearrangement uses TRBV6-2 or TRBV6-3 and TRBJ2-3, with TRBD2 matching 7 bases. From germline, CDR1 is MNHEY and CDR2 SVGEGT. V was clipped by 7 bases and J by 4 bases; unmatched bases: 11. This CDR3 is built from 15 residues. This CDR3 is CASTYNAGAADTQYF. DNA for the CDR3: TGTGCCAGCACCTACAACGCGGGAGCGGCAGATACGCAGTATTTT.

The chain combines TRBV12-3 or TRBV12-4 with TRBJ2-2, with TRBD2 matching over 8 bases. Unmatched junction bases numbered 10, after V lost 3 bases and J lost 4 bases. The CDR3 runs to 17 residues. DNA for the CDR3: TGTGCCAGCAGTTTCCGGGGGGGGGCCAGGGGCACCGGGGAGCTGTTTTTT. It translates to CASSFRGGARGTGELFF.

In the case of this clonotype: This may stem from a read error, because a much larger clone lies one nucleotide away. The CDR3 DNA follows: TGTGCCAGCAGCCAGATGGGGGGTCGGTACAATGAGCGGTTCTTC. This codes for CASSQMGGRYNERFF. J is TRBJ2-1 and V is TRBV7-2; TRBD2 might be the D (6 bases). The germline gives CDR1 SGHTA, CDR2 FQGNSA. The CDR3 totals 15 residues.

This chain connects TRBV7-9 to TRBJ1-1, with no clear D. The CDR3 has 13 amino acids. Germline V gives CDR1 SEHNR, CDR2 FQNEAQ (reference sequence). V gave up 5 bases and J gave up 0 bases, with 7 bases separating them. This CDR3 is CASSHTVNTEAFF. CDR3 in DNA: TGTGCCAGCAGCCATACAGTGAACACTGAAGCTTTCTTT.

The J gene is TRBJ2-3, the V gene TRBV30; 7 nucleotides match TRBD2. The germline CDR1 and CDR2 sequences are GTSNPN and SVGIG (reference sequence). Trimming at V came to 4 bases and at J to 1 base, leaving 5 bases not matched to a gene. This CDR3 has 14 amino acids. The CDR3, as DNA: TGTGCCTGGAATCAAGGACTAGGCACAGATACGCAGTATTTT. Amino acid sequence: CAWNQGLGTDTQYF.

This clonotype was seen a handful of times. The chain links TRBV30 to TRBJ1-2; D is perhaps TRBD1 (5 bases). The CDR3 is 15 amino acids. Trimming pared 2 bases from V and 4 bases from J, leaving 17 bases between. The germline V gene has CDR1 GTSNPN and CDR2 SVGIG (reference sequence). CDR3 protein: CAWSTKGAPIYGYTF. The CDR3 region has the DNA TGTGCCTGGAGTACAAAAGGGGCCCCAATCTATGGCTACACCTTC.

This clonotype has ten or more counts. The DNA for the CDR3 is TGTGCCAGCAGTTCTCGGGATCTTCAAGAGACCCAGTACTTC. This gives the protein CASSSRDLQETQYF. The chain has TRBV28 and TRBJ2-5; the D gene is possibly TRBD2 (5 bases). Trimming stripped 4 bases from V and 2 bases from J, with 11 bases between. The CDR3 is 14 amino acids. Germline V gene data show CDR1 as MDHEN and CDR2 as SYDVKM. Variable domain in full (rest from reference TRBV28 and TRBJ2-5): DVKVTQSSRYLVKRTGEKVFLECVQDMDHENMFWYRQDPGLGLRLIYFSYDVKMKEKGDIPEGYSVSREKKERFSLILESASTNQTSMYLCASSSRDLQETQYFGPGTRLLVL.

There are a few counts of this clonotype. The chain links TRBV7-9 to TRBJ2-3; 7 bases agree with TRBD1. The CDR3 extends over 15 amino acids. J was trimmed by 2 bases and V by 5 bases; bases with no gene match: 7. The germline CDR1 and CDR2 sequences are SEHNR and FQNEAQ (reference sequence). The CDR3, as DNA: TGTGCCAGCAGCGGGGGACAGTTCAACACAGATACGCAGTATTTT. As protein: CASSGGQFNTDTQYF.

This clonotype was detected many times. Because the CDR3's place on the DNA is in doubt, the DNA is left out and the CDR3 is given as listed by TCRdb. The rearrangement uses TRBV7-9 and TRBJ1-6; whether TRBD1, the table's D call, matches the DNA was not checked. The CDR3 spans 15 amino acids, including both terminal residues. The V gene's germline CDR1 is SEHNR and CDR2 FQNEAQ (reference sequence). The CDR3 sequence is CASSFGAGVDSPLHF.

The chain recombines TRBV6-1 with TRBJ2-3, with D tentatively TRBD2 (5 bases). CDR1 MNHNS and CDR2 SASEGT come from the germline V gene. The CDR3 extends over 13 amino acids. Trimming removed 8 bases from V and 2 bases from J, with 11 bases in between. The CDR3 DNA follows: TGTGCCAGCTCTCGGGGTGTCACAGATACGCAGTATTTT. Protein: CASSRGVTDTQYF.

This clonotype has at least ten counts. CDR3 protein: CASSVQAGATYNEQFF. The CDR3 nucleotides read TGTGCCAGCAGCGTACAAGCGGGAGCTACCTACAATGAGCAGTTCTTC. This chain uses TRBV2 with TRBJ2-1, with TRBD2 matching over 8 bases. V lost 6 bases to trimming and J lost 2 bases; unmatched junction nucleotides: 9. Germline V gene lookup returns CDR1 SNHLY and CDR2 FYNNEI. This CDR3 region has 16 residues.